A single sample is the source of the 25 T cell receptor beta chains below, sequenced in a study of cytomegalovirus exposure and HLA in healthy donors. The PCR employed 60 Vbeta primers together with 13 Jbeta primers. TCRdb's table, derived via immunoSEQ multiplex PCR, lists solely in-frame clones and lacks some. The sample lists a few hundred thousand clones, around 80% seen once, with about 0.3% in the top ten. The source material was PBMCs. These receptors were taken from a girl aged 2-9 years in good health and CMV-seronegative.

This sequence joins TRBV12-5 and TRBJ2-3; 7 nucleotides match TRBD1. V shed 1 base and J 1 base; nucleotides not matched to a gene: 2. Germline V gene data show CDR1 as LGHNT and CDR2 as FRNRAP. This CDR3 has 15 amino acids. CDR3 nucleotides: TGTGCTAGTGGTTTGGAAGGGGGCGGCACAGATACGCAGTATTTT. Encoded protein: CASGLEGGGTDTQYF.

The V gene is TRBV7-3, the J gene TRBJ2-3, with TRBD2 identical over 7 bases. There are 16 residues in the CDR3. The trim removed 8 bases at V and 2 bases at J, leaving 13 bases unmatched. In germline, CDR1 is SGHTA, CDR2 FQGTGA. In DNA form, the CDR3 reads TGTGCCAGCTCCCTTTTTGGCGGGAGCACCACAGATACGCAGTATTTT. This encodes CASSLFGGSTTDTQYF.

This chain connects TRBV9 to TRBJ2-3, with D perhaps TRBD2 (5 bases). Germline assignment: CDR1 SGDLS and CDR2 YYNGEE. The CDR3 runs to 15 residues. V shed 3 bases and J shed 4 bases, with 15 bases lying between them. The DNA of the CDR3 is TGTGCCAGCAGCGAGAGGACTGGGGTGGCAGATACGCAGTATTTT. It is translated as CASSERTGVADTQYF. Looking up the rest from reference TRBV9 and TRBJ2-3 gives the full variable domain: DSGVTQTPKHLITATGQRVTLRCSPRSGDLSVYWYQQSLDQGLQFLIQYYNGEERAKGNILERFSAQQFPDLHSELNLSSLELGDSALYFCASSERTGVADTQYFGPGTRLTVL.

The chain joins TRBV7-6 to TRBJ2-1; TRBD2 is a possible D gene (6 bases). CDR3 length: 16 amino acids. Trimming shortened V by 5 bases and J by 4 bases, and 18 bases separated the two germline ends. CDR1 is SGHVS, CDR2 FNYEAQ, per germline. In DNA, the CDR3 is TGTGCCAGCAGCGACCGGCGTGGTAGCGGATACAATGAGCAGTTCTTC. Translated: CASSDRRGSGYNEQFF.

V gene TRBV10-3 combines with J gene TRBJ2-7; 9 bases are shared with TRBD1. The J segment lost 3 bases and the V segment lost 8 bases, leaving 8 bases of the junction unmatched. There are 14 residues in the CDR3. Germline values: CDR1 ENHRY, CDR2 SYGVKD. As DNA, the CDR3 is TGTGCCATCTCCTACGGGACAGGGTACTACGAGCAGTACTTC. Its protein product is CAISYGTGYYEQYF.

CDR3 sequence reads: CAISTGGGEYF. Here the CDR3 DNA reads TGTGCCATCAGTACAGGGGGCGGGGAGTACTTC. This chain connects TRBV10-3 to TRBJ2-7; TRBD1 aligns across 9 bases. The V gene end was trimmed by 5 bases and the J gene end by 11 bases; junction bases not matched to a gene: 4. The CDR3 is 11 residues long. CDR1 is ENHRY and CDR2 is SYGVKD in the germline V gene.

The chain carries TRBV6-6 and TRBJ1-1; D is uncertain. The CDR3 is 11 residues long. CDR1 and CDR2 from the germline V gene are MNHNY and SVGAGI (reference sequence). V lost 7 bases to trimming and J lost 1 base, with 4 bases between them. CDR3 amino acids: CASMANTEAFF. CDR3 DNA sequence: TGTGCCAGCATGGCGAACACTGAAGCTTTCTTT.

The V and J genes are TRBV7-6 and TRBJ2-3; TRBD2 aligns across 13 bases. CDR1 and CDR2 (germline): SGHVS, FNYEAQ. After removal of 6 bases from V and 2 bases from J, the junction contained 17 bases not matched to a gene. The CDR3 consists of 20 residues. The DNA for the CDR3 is TGTGCCAGCAGGTATACGCCGGGACTAGCGGGGCTGGGGAACACAGATACGCAGTATTTT. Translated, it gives CASRYTPGLAGLGNTDTQYF.

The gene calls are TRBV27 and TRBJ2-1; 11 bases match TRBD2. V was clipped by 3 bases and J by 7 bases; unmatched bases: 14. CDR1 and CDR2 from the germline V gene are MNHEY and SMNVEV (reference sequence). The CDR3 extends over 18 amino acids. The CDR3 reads CASSLLLAGGPSLNEQFF. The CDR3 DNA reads TGTGCCAGCAGTTTGTTATTAGCGGGGGGGCCCTCCTTAAATGAGCAGTTCTTC.

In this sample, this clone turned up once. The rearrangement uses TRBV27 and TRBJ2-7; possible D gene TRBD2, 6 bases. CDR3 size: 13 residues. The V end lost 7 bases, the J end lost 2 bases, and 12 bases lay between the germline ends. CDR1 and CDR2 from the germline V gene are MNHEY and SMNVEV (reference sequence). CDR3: CASKTTGAYEQYF. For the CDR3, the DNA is TGTGCCAGCAAAACGACGGGGGCCTACGAGCAGTACTTC.

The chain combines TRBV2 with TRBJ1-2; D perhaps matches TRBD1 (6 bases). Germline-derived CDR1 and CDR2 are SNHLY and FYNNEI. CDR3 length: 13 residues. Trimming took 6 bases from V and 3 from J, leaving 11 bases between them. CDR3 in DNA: TGTGCCAGCAGCTCGGACAGAGACTATGGCTACACCTTC. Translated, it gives CASSSDRDYGYTF.

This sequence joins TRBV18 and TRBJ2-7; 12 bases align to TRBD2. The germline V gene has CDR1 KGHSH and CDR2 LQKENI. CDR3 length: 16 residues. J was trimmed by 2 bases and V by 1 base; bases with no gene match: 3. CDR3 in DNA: TGTGCCAGCTCACCACGGGGACTAGCGGGTGCCTACGAGCAGTACTTC. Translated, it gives CASSPRGLAGAYEQYF.

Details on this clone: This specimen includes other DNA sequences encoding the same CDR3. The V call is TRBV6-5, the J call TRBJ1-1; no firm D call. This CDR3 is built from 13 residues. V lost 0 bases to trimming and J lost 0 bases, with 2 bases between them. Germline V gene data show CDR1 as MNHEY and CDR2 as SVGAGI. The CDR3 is CASSYSVNTEAFF. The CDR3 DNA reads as TGTGCCAGCAGTTACTCCGTGAACACTGAAGCTTTCTTT.

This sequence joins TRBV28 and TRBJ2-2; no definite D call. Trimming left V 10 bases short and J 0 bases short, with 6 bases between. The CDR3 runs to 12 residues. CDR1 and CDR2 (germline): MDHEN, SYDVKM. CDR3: CATNTNTGELFF. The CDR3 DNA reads TGTGCCACGAACACGAACACCGGGGAGCTGTTTTTT.

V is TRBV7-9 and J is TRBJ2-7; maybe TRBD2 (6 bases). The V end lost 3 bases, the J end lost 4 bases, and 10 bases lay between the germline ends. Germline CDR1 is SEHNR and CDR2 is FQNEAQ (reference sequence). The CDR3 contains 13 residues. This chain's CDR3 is CASSLTSGYEQYF. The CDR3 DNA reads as TGTGCCAGCAGCTTGACTAGTGGGTACGAGCAGTACTTC.

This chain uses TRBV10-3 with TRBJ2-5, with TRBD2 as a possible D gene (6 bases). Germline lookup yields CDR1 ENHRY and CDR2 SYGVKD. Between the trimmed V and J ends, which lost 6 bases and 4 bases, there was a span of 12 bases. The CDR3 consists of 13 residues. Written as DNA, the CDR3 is TGTGCCATCAGCGTCGGGGGTCCAGAGACCCAGTACTTC. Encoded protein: CAISVGGPETQYF.

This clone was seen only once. CDR3 protein: CASSLGTHNEKLFF. DNA for the CDR3: TGTGCCAGCAGCCTCGGGACTCATAATGAAAAACTGTTTTTT. The V call is TRBV7-9, the J call TRBJ1-4; TRBD1 is a possible D gene (5 bases). The CDR3 totals 14 residues. CDR1 is SEHNR and CDR2 is FQNEAQ in the germline V gene (reference sequence). V lost 5 bases, J lost 4 bases, and 11 bases lay in between.

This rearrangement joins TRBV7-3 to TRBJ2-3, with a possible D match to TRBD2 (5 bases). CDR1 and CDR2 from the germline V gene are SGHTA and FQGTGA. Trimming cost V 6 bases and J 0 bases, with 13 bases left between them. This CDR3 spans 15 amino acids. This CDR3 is CASSLALASTDTQYF. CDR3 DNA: TGTGCCAGCAGTTTAGCCCTAGCTAGCACAGATACGCAGTATTTT.

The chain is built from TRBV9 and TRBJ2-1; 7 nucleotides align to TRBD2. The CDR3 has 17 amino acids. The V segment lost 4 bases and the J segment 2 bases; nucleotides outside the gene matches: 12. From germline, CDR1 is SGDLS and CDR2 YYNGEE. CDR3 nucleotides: TGTGCCAGCAGCTTGAGCGGGAACATAAGAACCTACAATGAGCAGTTCTTC. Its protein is CASSLSGNIRTYNEQFF. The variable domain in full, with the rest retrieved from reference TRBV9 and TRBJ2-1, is DSGVTQTPKHLITATGQRVTLRCSPRSGDLSVYWYQQSLDQGLQFLIQYYNGEERAKGNILERFSAQQFPDLHSELNLSSLELGDSALYFCASSLSGNIRTYNEQFFGPGTRLTVL.

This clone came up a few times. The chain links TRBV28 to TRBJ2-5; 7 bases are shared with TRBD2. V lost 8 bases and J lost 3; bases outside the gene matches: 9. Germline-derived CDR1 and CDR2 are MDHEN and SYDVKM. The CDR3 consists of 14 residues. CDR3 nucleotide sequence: TGTGCCAGCTCTGGGGCTAGCGGTGAAGAGACCCAGTACTTC. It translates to CASSGASGEETQYF.

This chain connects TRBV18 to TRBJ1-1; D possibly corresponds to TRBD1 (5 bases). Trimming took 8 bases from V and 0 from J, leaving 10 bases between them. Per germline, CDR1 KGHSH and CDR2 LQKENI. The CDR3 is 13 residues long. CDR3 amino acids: CASAGIMNTEAFF. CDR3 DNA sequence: TGTGCCAGCGCAGGGATTATGAACACTGAAGCTTTCTTT.

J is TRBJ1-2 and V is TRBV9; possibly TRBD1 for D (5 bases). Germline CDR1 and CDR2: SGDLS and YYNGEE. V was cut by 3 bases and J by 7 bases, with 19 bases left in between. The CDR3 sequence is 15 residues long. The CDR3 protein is CASSALAGEEIGYTF. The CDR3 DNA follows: TGTGCCAGCAGCGCCCTCGCGGGGGAGGAGATTGGCTACACCTTC.

The DNA for the CDR3 is TGTGCCAGCAGTCCGCGGCGGGACAGCTACGAGCAGTACTTC. Amino acid sequence: CASSPRRDSYEQYF. The V and J genes are TRBV27 and TRBJ2-7, with D maybe TRBD1 (7 bases). Per germline, CDR1 MNHEY and CDR2 SMNVEV (reference sequence). CDR3 length: 14 amino acids. Trimming removed 5 bases from V and 3 bases from J, with 14 bases in between.

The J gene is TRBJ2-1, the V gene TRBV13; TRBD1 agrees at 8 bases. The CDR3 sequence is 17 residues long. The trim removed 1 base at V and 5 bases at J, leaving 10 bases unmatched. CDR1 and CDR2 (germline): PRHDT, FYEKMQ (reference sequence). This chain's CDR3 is CASSLESGQGLDNEQFF. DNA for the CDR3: TGTGCCAGCAGCTTAGAATCTGGACAGGGTCTGGACAATGAGCAGTTCTTC.

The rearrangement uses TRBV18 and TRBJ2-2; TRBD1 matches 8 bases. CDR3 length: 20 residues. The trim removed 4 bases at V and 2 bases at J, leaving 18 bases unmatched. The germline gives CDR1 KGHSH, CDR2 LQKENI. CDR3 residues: CASSLRARVGQGGNTGELFF. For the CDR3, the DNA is TGTGCCAGCTCACTCCGAGCGCGGGTCGGACAGGGAGGAAACACCGGGGAGCTGTTTTTT.